What follows is one T cell receptor beta chain and its context. The antigen remains undetermined. A J-beta primer mix and a sample-barcoded 5' primer were used in a second PCR of roughly 6 to 11 cycles. TCRdb processed the 5' RACE reads anew with MiXCR; each CDR3 protein has one entry. Here the sample spans about 640,000 distinct CDR3 sequences, 58% being singletons. Staff drew ten milliliters of peripheral blood from each donor. Per the germline V gene, CDR1 is SGDLS and CDR2 is YYNGEE. The CDR3 totals 15 residues. V shed 0 bases and J shed 4 bases, with 13 bases lying between them. This sample was included in a study of blood T cells in healthy people across ages. Study conclusions and caveats: From one million sequenced T cells, diversity estimates were lower bounds.

The chain employs TRBV9 and TRBJ2-5, with D possibly matching TRBD1 (6 bases). This receptor was identified in a man aged 60 to 75 in good health. Specimen: blood. CDR3 nucleotides: TGTGCCAGCAGCGTAGGGGGGCAGGGCTCAGAGACCCAGTACTTC. It specifies CASSVGGQGSETQYF.